Here is one T cell receptor beta chain with its context. The specificity of this receptor is unknown. No per-base quality is available; no much larger clone lies one base away. This sample was taken from a study of Ad26.COV2.S vaccination and SARS-CoV-2 variants (dated by TCRdb to the early 2020s). In terms of the full investigation: Donors in the vaccine arm were drawn from COV1001, a phase I-IIa trial of Ad26.COV2.S in healthy adults that was multicentre, randomized, double-blind and placebo-controlled. Ad26.COV2.S was administered intramuscularly at 5 x 10^10 or 1 x 10^11 viral particles, either as a single shot or as two shots given 56 days apart. Sequencing of the TCRbeta repertoire served to evaluate the specificity and breadth of SARS-CoV-2-reactive T cell receptors following Ad26.COV2.S vaccination. The TCR-sequenced set comprised around 32 samples: approximately 19 Ad26.COV2.S vaccine recipients, 5 placebo recipients and 8 SARS-CoV-2 convalescent individuals. Trial participants were randomized into five groups of five, in which low-dose or high-dose Ad26.COV2.S was given once or twice, or placebo was given on both occasions. Investigators did not know the trial group allocation while performing experiments and assessing outcomes. Results the study describes overall, beyond this receptor: Substantial breadth of spike-specific CD8+ and CD4+ T cell responses was reported after vaccination. Comparing responses between vaccine doses or regimens was not something the study was powered to do. Ad26.COV2.S recipients had higher spike-specific TCR breadth than placebo recipients (P = 0.0014). Comparable non-spike TCR breadth was observed between vaccine and placebo recipients, consistent with only spike being contained in the vaccine. It was noted by the authors that total T cell responses may have been underestimated by the TCR breadth and depth analyses.

Reading from cysteine to phenylalanine, the CDR3 counts 15 amino acids. Kept here is only the CDR3 DNA, which spans 45 bases and is read in frame from base 1. Trimming costs V 2 bases and J 0 bases, and their ends lie 5 bases apart. Per the germline V gene, MNHNS is the CDR1 and SASEGT is the CDR2. The immunoSEQ Assay was the method used to sequence TCRbeta CDR3 regions. After extraction, genomic DNA underwent amplification by bias-controlled multiplex PCR, followed by high-throughput sequencing. In the paper's pipeline: To quantify the absolute abundance of every unique TCRbeta CDR3 region, sequences were collapsed and filtered. T cell fraction was estimated by normalizing TCRbeta template counts to usable DNA, which was measured by amplifying reference genes present in all nucleated cells. Repertoire TCRs were annotated as SARS-CoV-2-specific by exact matching of V gene, CDR3 amino acid sequence and J gene to a known reactive TCR set. The reference SARS-CoV-2 TCR set was obtained from MIRA and was filtered for enrichment in COVID-19-positive ImmuneCODE repertoires, whereby public or cross-reactive TCRs were removed. Drawing on the MIRA antigens, annotated TCRs were analysed further at the level of specific ORF or position within ORF. Breadth was defined as the number of annotated unique rearrangements divided by the total number of unique productive rearrangements, and depth was defined as the summed frequency of the annotated unique rearrangements. Group comparisons of TCR breadth used two-sided Wilcoxon rank-sum tests. Held by TCRdb, this immuneACCESS table contains in-frame sequences only and omits some clones. Under half of the omission traces to an unresolved V gene where checked; the cause of the rest is unknown. D and trimming come from the DNA, and the V and J calls and clone size come from that table. Across this sample there are some 290,000 clones, with 86% seen only once. More than 1.5% of the sample comes from the top ten.

This sample's treatment or condition label indicates: 15 to 20 received Ad26.COV2.S at low or high dose, single or two shots; several received placebo; per-sample allocation not given. Repertoires of vaccine and placebo recipients were sequenced from samples collected on day 63 after the first injection. In Cohort 1b, about 27 adults aged 18-55 years were enrolled at a single site in Boston, USA, between 29 July and 7 August 2020. Ad26.COV2.S was a replication-incompetent adenovirus type 26 vector expressing a prefusion-stabilized SARS-CoV-2 spike protein from the original Wuhan strain. This clonotype originated in a person aged 18-60 years who received the Ad26.COV2.S COVID-19 vaccine or a placebo. The sequencing used peripheral blood, collected in a trial of Ad26.COV2.S vaccine versus placebo. The chain is encoded by TRBV6-1 joined to TRBJ2-6, with no D gene named confidently. The nucleotide sequence reads TGTGCCAGCAGTGAATGGCGCTCTGGGGCCAACGTCCTGACTTTC. Translation gives CASSEWRSGANVLTF.